The 31 T cell receptor beta chains given below trace back to one sample, sequenced in a study of T cell clones after liver transplantation (dated by TCRdb to the late 2010s). No antigens are known for them. Alloreactive TCRbeta sequences were defined by sequencing the proliferating CFSE-low cells from the MLR. Receptor amplification or capture employed the immunoSEQ multiplex PCR assay. The table was pulled from immuneACCESS by TCRdb, which kept in-frame rearrangements only. Such tables lose some clones; where checked, under half of the loss comes from unresolved V genes, and the rest has no known cause. The sample data list some 2,100 clones, and about a fifth of these were observed just once. The ten largest clones take up about a sixth of the sample. The sequencing input was CD8+ T cells from cultured PBMCs. The receptors were gathered from a human patient who received a liver transplant. Some T cells may originate with the graft donor following a transplant.

The rearrangement uses TRBV9 and TRBJ1-2, with 8 bases matching TRBD1. Looked up from germline, CDR1 is SGDLS and CDR2 is YYNGEE. The CDR3 consists of 17 residues. J gave up 4 bases and V 4 bases, and 15 bases lay outside the gene matches. The CDR3 DNA is TGTGCCAGCAGCCCCCTCTCTCAGGGGGCGAATGGCTATGGCTACACCTTC. Its translation: CASSPLSQGANGYGYTF.

This clone was observed a handful of times. V gene TRBV7-9 combines with J gene TRBJ1-5; D is ambiguous. The CDR3 is 16 residues long. Germline values: CDR1 SEHNR, CDR2 FQNEAQ (reference sequence). The V end lost 5 bases, the J end lost 0 bases, and 14 bases lay between the germline ends. The DNA of the CDR3 is TGTGCCAGCAGCCGCACGGACGGAGATAGCAATCAGCCCCAGCATTTT. Translating it yields CASSRTDGDSNQPQHF.

This clone was recorded a few times. The junction departs from germline at one end; a sequencing error may be responsible. The V and J genes are TRBV27 and TRBJ2-7; D may correspond to TRBD1 or TRBD2 (5 bases each). The CDR3 covers 16 residues. Germline V gene data show CDR1 as MNHEY and CDR2 as SMNVEV (reference sequence). The CDR3 sequence: CASSATGTWGALEHYF. The CDR3 DNA is TGTGCCAGCAGTGCAACCGGGACGTGGGGTGCATTGGAGCATTACTTC.

This clone turned up a few times. CDR3 loop: CASSLGASGGGEQFF. In DNA form, the CDR3 reads TGTGCCAGCAGTTTAGGGGCTAGCGGGGGAGGTGAGCAGTTCTTC. This chain uses TRBV6-5 with TRBJ2-1; 10 bases map to TRBD2. Per germline, CDR1 MNHEY and CDR2 SVGAGI. V dropped 4 bases and J dropped 9; count of bases not matched to a gene: 9. CDR3 length: 15 residues.

This rearrangement joins TRBV6-9 to TRBJ2-1, with D unresolved. The V end lost 3 bases, the J end lost 2 bases, and 11 bases lay between the germline ends. The CDR3 sequence is 15 residues long. CDR1 MNHGY and CDR2 SVAAGI come from the germline V gene. The CDR3 nucleotides read TGTGCCAGCAGTTACCCGGCAGGACCCTACAATGAGCAGTTCTTC. Residues: CASSYPAGPYNEQFF.

The chain uses TRBV7-9 and TRBJ2-3; 7 bases are shared with TRBD2. The CDR3 spans 15 residues. In germline, CDR1 is SEHNR, CDR2 FQNEAQ (reference sequence). J gave up 6 bases and V 7 bases, and 13 bases lay outside the gene matches. The CDR3 here is CASTFERLAADTQYF. The CDR3 DNA is TGTGCCAGCACTTTTGAGAGACTAGCAGCGGATACGCAGTATTTT.

This clone was detected only a few times. The same CDR3 also results from other DNA sequences found in this sample. The DNA for the CDR3 is TGTGCCACCAGCAGAGAGCTGGGGGGGGGCCATGGCTACACCTTC. It is translated as CATSRELGGGHGYTF. The chain joins TRBV15 to TRBJ1-2; TRBD1 might be the D (6 bases). Germline lookup yields CDR1 LNHNV and CDR2 YYDKDF (reference sequence). With 0 bases removed from V and 6 bases from J, the gap between germline ends came to 14 bases. This CDR3 is 15 amino acids long.

Only one count was recorded for this clone. This clone may be a read error of a much larger clone one base away. The rearrangement uses TRBV15 and TRBJ2-3, with a possible D match to TRBD2 (7 bases). CDR1 and CDR2 (germline): LNHNV, YYDKDF (reference sequence). The CDR3 is 16 amino acids. DNA for the CDR3: TGTCCCACCAGCAGAGATGGGGGGGGGCCCACAGATACGCAGTATTTT. This sequence encodes CPTSRDGGGPTDTQYF.

This clone was observed a handful of times. J is TRBJ2-7 and V is TRBV7-9; TRBD2 matches at 10 bases. The length of the CDR3 is 14 residues. The J segment lost 4 bases and the V segment lost 1 base, leaving 1 base of the junction unmatched. Germline CDR1 SEHNR, CDR2 FQNEAQ (reference sequence). The CDR3 loop reads CASSLGAGGYEQYF. CDR3 DNA sequence: TGTGCCAGCAGCTTAGGAGCGGGAGGGTACGAGCAGTACTTC. Supplemented by reference TRBV7-9 and TRBJ2-7, the full variable domain reads DTGVSQNPRHKITKRGQNVTFRCDPISEHNRLYWYRQTLGQGPEFLTYFQNEAQLEKSRLLSDRFSAERPKGSFSTLEIQRTEQGDSAMYLCASSLGAGGYEQYFGPGTRLTVT.

The V call is TRBV2, the J call TRBJ2-7, with a possible D match to TRBD1 (6 bases). V was clipped by 4 bases and J by 2 bases, with 15 bases between them. The CDR3 sequence is 15 residues long. Per germline, CDR1 SNHLY and CDR2 FYNNEI. CDR3 bases: TGTGCCAGCAGTGGCACTCAGGGGACCCCCTACGAGCAGTACTTC. It translates to CASSGTQGTPYEQYF.

This clone was seen a few times. The chain links TRBV7-9 to TRBJ2-1; D is unclear. CDR1 is SEHNR and CDR2 is FQNEAQ in the germline V gene (reference sequence). V shed 5 bases and J shed 5 bases, with 13 bases lying between them. This CDR3 has 14 residues. CDR3 region: CASSARYSNNEQFF. The CDR3 coding sequence is TGTGCCAGCAGCGCGCGGTACAGTAACAATGAGCAGTTCTTC.

V is TRBV28 and J is TRBJ2-6, with 9 bases aligning to TRBD1. Matching the DNA end better, TRBJ2-7 makes the J call doubtful. CDR1 and CDR2 (germline): MDHEN, SYDVKM. This CDR3 spans 15 amino acids. CDR3 region: CASRPLTGGPYEQYF. The CDR3, as DNA: TGTGCCAGCAGACCACTGACAGGGGGACCGTACGAGCAGTACTTC.

This clone showed up just a few times. V gene TRBV5-5 combines with J gene TRBJ1-1; the D is unclear. V was clipped by 4 bases and J by 6 bases, with 13 bases between them. The CDR3 runs to 13 residues. Looked up from germline, CDR1 is SGHKS and CDR2 is YYEKEE (reference sequence). CDR3 residues: CASSPRGFSEAFF. The CDR3 region has the DNA TGTGCCAGCAGCCCTCGCGGGTTCTCTGAAGCTTTCTTT. Full variable domain (outside the CDR3, taken from reference TRBV5-5 and TRBJ1-1): DAGVTQSPTHLIKTRGQQVTLRCSPISGHKSVSWYQQVLGQGPQFIFQYYEKEERGRGNFPDRFSARQFPNYSSELNVNALLLGDSALYLCASSPRGFSEAFFGQGTRLTVV.

The chain recombines TRBV4-3 with TRBJ2-1; 8 bases are shared with TRBD1. The CDR3 totals 15 residues. J gave up 5 bases and V 5 bases, and 8 bases lay outside the gene matches. Germline loops: CDR1 LGHNA, CDR2 YSLEER. The CDR3: CASSKTGGQDNEQFF. The CDR3 region has the DNA TGCGCCAGCAGCAAAACAGGGGGTCAGGACAATGAGCAGTTCTTC.

The chain combines TRBV4-1 with TRBJ1-2; D ambiguous. Trimming removed 5 bases at V and 4 bases at J, with 23 bases between. CDR3 size: 17 residues. CDR1 is MGHRA and CDR2 is YSYEKL in the germline V gene. CDR3 sequence (DNA): TGCGCCAGCAGCGGAACCACCCAGAACCGAAAGACCTATGGCTACACCTTC. As protein: CASSGTTQNRKTYGYTF.

By share, this clone ranks as large (0.1 to 1%). CDR3 DNA: TGCGCCAGCAGCCCAGCGGGAGGGTTGGGCAATGAGCAGTTCTTC. It is translated as CASSPAGGLGNEQFF. J is TRBJ2-1 and V is TRBV4-1; 10 bases agree with TRBD2. The CDR3 covers 15 residues. The junction had 6 bases not matched to a gene; V was cut back by 4 bases and J by 6 bases. Germline CDR1 MGHRA, CDR2 YSYEKL.

Relative to its sample, this clone is large. Other DNA sequences in this specimen translate into the identical CDR3. V is TRBV5-6 and J is TRBJ2-1; tentatively, D is TRBD1 or TRBD2 (5 bases each). CDR1 and CDR2 from the germline V gene are SGHDT and YYEEEE. CDR3 length equals 17 residues. V lost 6 bases and J lost 8, with 27 bases in between. CDR3 sequence reads: CASTSVGRVGEEDEQFF. The CDR3 DNA reads as TGTGCCAGCACCTCCGTGGGGCGAGTGGGGGAAGAGGATGAGCAGTTCTTC.

This clone was detected a few times. A much larger clonotype is one base distant, so this may be a read error. The conserved phenylalanine or tryptophan normally closing the CDR3 is absent here, so this likely arose from a read error. The CDR3 sequence: CASSQGSGLPYEQYC. In DNA form, the CDR3 reads TGCGCCAGCAGCCAAGGGAGCGGACTCCCCTACGAGCAGTACTGC. The genes are TRBV4-3 and TRBJ2-7, with D perhaps TRBD2 (5 bases). This CDR3 is built from 15 residues. Germline V lookup: CDR1 LGHNA, CDR2 YSLEER. Trimming stripped 1 base from V and 2 bases from J, with 12 bases between.

The chain is built from TRBV6-7 and TRBJ2-7; D call uncertain. TRBV6-7 has ORF status, its function being uncertain. Trimming took off 6 bases at V and 5 bases at J, with 14 bases between the two ends. The CDR3 spans 13 residues. CDR3 amino acids: CASRLSGVHEQYF. CDR3 sequence (DNA): TGTGCCAGCAGACTGTCAGGAGTCCACGAGCAGTACTTC.

This clone occurred a few times. V is TRBV19 and J is TRBJ1-2; TRBD1 aligns across 7 bases. CDR3 length equals 13 residues. V was clipped by 3 bases and J by 8 bases; unmatched bases: 6. Germline assignment: CDR1 LNHDA and CDR2 SQIVND (reference sequence). The CDR3 DNA is TGTGCCAGTAGTATCGGGACAGCGTTAGGCTACACCTTC. Translating gives CASSIGTALGYTF.

The rearrangement uses TRBV28 and TRBJ2-1, with D hard to call. The CDR3 has 11 residues. V gave up 7 bases and J gave up 9 bases, with 10 bases separating them. Germline-derived CDR1 and CDR2 are MDHEN and SYDVKM. CDR3 in DNA: TGTGCCAGCACGTGGTTGGGTGAGCAGTTCTTC. It codes for CASTWLGEQFF.

With regard to this clone: A read error likely explains this, since a far larger clone differs by one base. Different DNA sequences within this sample yield the same CDR3. In DNA, the CDR3 is TGTGCCAGCAATAAGGTCCGCCTATACTCCAACACTGAAGCTTTCTTT. Translated, it gives CASNKVRLYSNTEAFF. V is TRBV28 and J is TRBJ1-1, with D unclear. V lost 7 bases, J lost 2 bases, and 20 bases lay in between. This CDR3 has 16 residues. Germline assignment: CDR1 MDHEN and CDR2 SYDVKM. Combining the CDR3 with reference TRBV28 and TRBJ1-1 gives the whole variable domain DVKVTQSSRYLVKRTGEKVFLECVQDMDHENMFWYRQDPGLGLRLIYFSYDVKMKEKGDIPEGYSVSREKKERFSLILESASTNQTSMYLCASNKVRLYSNTEAFFGQGTRLTVV.

This rearrangement joins TRBV5-6 to TRBJ1-1; D gene uncertain. Germline lookup yields CDR1 SGHDT and CDR2 YYEEEE. The CDR3 length is 12 residues. Deletions cut 3 bases from V and 5 bases from J, with 8 bases between. CDR3 residues: CASSYLSTEAFF. In nucleotides, the CDR3 is TGTGCCAGCAGCTACCTCAGTACTGAAGCTTTCTTT.

The J gene is TRBJ1-1, the V gene TRBV7-2; D is unresolved. The CDR3 consists of 16 residues. With 4 bases removed from V and 0 bases from J, the gap between germline ends came to 15 bases. Germline V gene sequence: CDR1 SGHTA, CDR2 FQGNSA. The CDR3 DNA reads as TGTGCCAGCAGCTCGACCTCGGGAGAGGTGAACACTGAAGCTTTCTTT. The encoded protein is CASSSTSGEVNTEAFF.

A few counts support this clone. The gene calls are TRBV25-1 and TRBJ2-5; possibly TRBD2 for D (5 bases). The CDR3 has 16 amino acids. V was pared by 0 bases and J by 5 bases, with 16 bases between. Germline-derived CDR1 and CDR2 are MGHDK and SYGVNS. In nucleotides, the CDR3 is TGTGCCAGCAGTGAATATAGTGTCGCTGGAGGTGAGACCCAGTACTTC. Translated: CASSEYSVAGGETQYF.

Concerning this clone: Being one base from a much bigger clone, this may be a read error. This CDR3 is missing its conserved last phenylalanine or tryptophan, likely due to a read error. The genes are TRBV6-1 and TRBJ2-7; 12 positions agree with TRBD2. Losses at the gene ends were 0 bases for V and 4 bases for J; bases not matched to a gene: 4. Germline loops: CDR1 MNHNS, CDR2 SASEGT. The CDR3 contains 16 residues. The CDR3 here is CASSEAGTSGSYEQYC. Written as DNA, the CDR3 is TGTGCCAGCAGTGAAGCGGGGACTAGCGGGTCTTACGAGCAGTACTGC.

This clone was picked up a small number of times. The rearrangement joins TRBV7-6 to TRBJ2-1; 14 nucleotides agree with TRBD2. V was clipped by 3 bases and J by 4 bases; unmatched bases: 8. CDR3 length equals 18 residues. Germline-derived CDR1 and CDR2 are SGHVS and FNYEAQ. The CDR3: CASSFPTSGRAEYNEQFF. The CDR3 DNA reads TGTGCCAGCAGCTTTCCGACTAGCGGGAGGGCCGAGTACAATGAGCAGTTCTTC.

Concerning this clone itself: This may arise from a read error, as a much more abundant clone is one base away. The chain joins TRBV25-1 to TRBJ1-1, with D possibly TRBD1 on 5 matching bases. Trimming pared 5 bases from V and 10 bases from J, leaving 14 bases between. CDR1 is MGHDK and CDR2 is SYGVNS in the germline V gene. The CDR3 is made up of 12 amino acids. This CDR3 is CASSPGWSGAFF. CDR3 sequence (DNA): TGTGCCAGCAGTCCAGGGTGGTCAGGAGCTTTCTTT.

The chain is built from TRBV9 and TRBJ1-4; 7 bases map to TRBD1. Germline CDR1 SGDLS, CDR2 YYNGEE. With V trimmed by 0 bases and J by 0 bases, 2 bases remained unmatched. The CDR3 is 16 residues long. This chain's CDR3 is CASSVEGAATNEKLFF. The DNA of the CDR3 is TGTGCCAGCAGCGTAGAGGGGGCCGCAACTAATGAAAAACTGTTTTTT.

There are a few counts of this clone. The chain combines TRBV4-3 with TRBJ2-1; tentative D call: TRBD2 (6 bases). Trimming stripped 1 base from V and 0 bases from J, with 13 bases between. This CDR3 has 17 residues. CDR1 is LGHNA and CDR2 is YSLEER in the germline V gene. The chain's CDR3 is CASSQAPRRVSYNEQFF. CDR3 DNA: TGCGCCAGCAGCCAAGCTCCGAGGAGGGTCTCCTACAATGAGCAGTTCTTC.

In its sample, this clone was seen a few times. The chain has TRBV27 and TRBJ2-1; 12 nucleotides align to TRBD2. The CDR3 is 14 residues long. The J segment lost 8 bases and the V segment lost 4 bases, leaving 3 bases of the junction unmatched. Per germline, CDR1 MNHEY and CDR2 SMNVEV (reference sequence). The CDR3 bases are TGTGCCAGCAGTTCCAGGACTAGCGGGGATGAGCAGTTCTTC. This codes for CASSSRTSGDEQFF.